The 4 T cell receptor beta chains reported below all come from one sample, sequenced in a study of tumor-infiltrating lymphocytes in primary liver carcinoma. Starting material of about 0.45 ug total RNA yielded TCR beta cDNA via a constant-region primer. What produced the TCR beta libraries was three nested multiplex PCR rounds using slightly modified ARM-PCR. In the first two PCR rounds, TRBV1-TRBV30 forward primers were paired with a C-beta reverse primer, and each round lasted nine to ten cycles. TCRdb fed the multiplex PCR reads into MiXCR, producing one record per CDR3 protein. The sample holds just over 20,000 distinct CDR3 sequences, approximately 79% seen once. From about 20-30 mg of unsorted bulk tissue, DNA and RNA were co-extracted together. Material: liver tumor tissue from sampling region 4. Subset here: tumor region T4, right-lateral pole. Receptors originate from a woman younger than 45 with primary liver carcinoma and hepatitis B virus infection.

In the case of this clonotype: Given the absence of the conserved phenylalanine or tryptophan at the CDR3 end, a read error is likely. The V and J genes are TRBV28 and TRBJ2-1; tentatively, D is TRBD1 (6 bases). The CDR3 totals 12 residues. Per germline, CDR1 MDHEN and CDR2 SYDVKM. The germline V and J ends were trimmed by 5 bases and 8 bases, with 10 bases remaining between them. The CDR3 sequence: CASSVTGYEQFS. In DNA, the CDR3 is TGTGCCAGCAGTGTTACAGGGTATGAGCAGTTCTCC.

This clonotype was detected ten times or more. The chain is built from TRBV4-1 and TRBJ1-2, with 8 bases aligning to TRBD1. The CDR3 spans 16 residues. The V segment lost 4 bases and the J segment 3 bases; nucleotides outside the gene matches: 10. CDR1 is MGHRA, CDR2 YSYEKL, per germline. CDR3 nucleotides: TGCGCCAGCAGCCCAGACCAGGGGGCGTTCGACTATGGCTACACCTTC. This codes for CASSPDQGAFDYGYTF.

The rearrangement joins TRBV29-1 to TRBJ1-1; no clear D. Germline V lookup: CDR1 SQVTM, CDR2 ANQGSEA. Between the trimmed V and J ends, which lost 6 bases and 8 bases, there was a span of 16 bases. The CDR3 runs to 12 residues. CDR3 in DNA: TGCAGCGTCGAGAAAGGGAGCGCAGAAGCTTTCTTT. It translates to CSVEKGSAEAFF.

A note on this clonotype: Because it lacks the conserved phenylalanine or tryptophan at the end, this CDR3 is likely a read error. The CDR3 is CASSVDSGELFS. For the CDR3, the DNA is TGTGCCAGCAGCGTAGATTCCGGGGAGCTGTTTTCC. The rearrangement uses TRBV9 and TRBJ2-2; D unresolved. The CDR3 has 12 residues. Trimming shortened V by 0 bases and J by 6 bases, and 3 bases separated the two germline ends. Germline CDR1 and CDR2: SGDLS and YYNGEE.